Shown below are 15 T cell receptor beta chains from a single sample sequenced in a study of somatic mutations in cytotoxic T cells in rheumatoid arthritis. Assay: immunoSEQ multiplex PCR; the TCRdb copy retains only in-frame clones and omits some. The sample yields over 8,000 clones, around nine tenths seen once. Sequencing was performed on CD8+ T cells sorted from blood. Every receptor here comes from a woman younger than 30 with rheumatoid arthritis.

This CDR3 reads CASPRDRVSGNTIYF. The CDR3 bases are TGCGCCAGCCCCCGGGACAGGGTTTCTGGAAACACCATATATTTT. The chain links TRBV10-1 to TRBJ1-3; 9 positions agree with TRBD1. Germline lookup yields CDR1 WNHNN and CDR2 SYGVQD (reference sequence). V trimming: 8 bases; J trimming: 1 base; junction bases outside the gene matches: 6. This CDR3 is built from 15 residues.

The chain combines TRBV5-1 with TRBJ2-3, with 9 bases identical to TRBD1. From germline, CDR1 is SGHRS and CDR2 YFSETQ. The V and J ends lost 0 bases and 0 bases, in that order; junction bases with no gene match: 8. The length of the CDR3 is 18 residues. CDR3 nucleotides: TGCGCCAGCAGCTTGGCGGGGTACAGGGGGCGAAGCACAGATACGCAGTATTTT. Encoded protein: CASSLAGYRGRSTDTQYF.

The chain combines TRBV29-1 with TRBJ2-7; TRBD2 matches at 7 bases. This CDR3 is built from 15 residues. Germline loops: CDR1 SQVTM, CDR2 ANQGSEA. Trimming cost V 1 base and J 0 bases; bases outside gene matches: 6. CDR3: CSVEVPSGASYEQYF. For the CDR3, the DNA is TGCAGCGTTGAAGTTCCGAGCGGGGCCTCCTACGAGCAGTACTTC.

This sequence joins TRBV7-3 and TRBJ1-1; D is unclear. Germline V lookup: CDR1 SGHTA, CDR2 FQGTGA. Trimming removed 4 bases from V and 3 bases from J, with 15 bases in between. CDR3 length: 15 residues. CDR3: CASSSMGGHDTEAFF. The CDR3 region has the DNA TGTGCCAGCAGCTCCATGGGAGGGCACGACACTGAAGCTTTCTTT.

The chain has TRBV7-9 and TRBJ1-4; TRBD1 aligns across 7 bases. The length of the CDR3 is 16 residues. Germline V gives CDR1 SEHNR, CDR2 FQNEAQ (reference sequence). With V trimmed by 3 bases and J by 8 bases, 12 bases remained unmatched. The CDR3 DNA is TGTGCCAGCAGCTTCCAAGGGGGCGGTTTTCGGGAAAAACTGTTTTTT. Translated, it gives CASSFQGGGFREKLFF.

The chain combines TRBV27 with TRBJ1-2; TRBD1 aligns across 7 bases. Germline lookup yields CDR1 MNHEY and CDR2 SMNVEV (reference sequence). The CDR3 runs to 14 residues. Trimming at V came to 5 bases and at J to 5 bases, leaving 8 bases not matched to a gene. CDR3 DNA sequence: TGTGCCAGCAGTGTCTTCGGGACAGATTATGGCTACACCTTC. This codes for CASSVFGTDYGYTF.

The rearrangement links TRBV9 to TRBJ1-4, with 8 bases identical to TRBD1. Per germline, CDR1 SGDLS and CDR2 YYNGEE. This CDR3 has 15 residues. Trimming cost V 0 bases and J 8 bases; bases outside gene matches: 6. As DNA, the CDR3 is TGTGCCAGCAGCGTAGCCGACAGGGGTAGGGAAAAACTGTTTTTT. Protein sequence: CASSVADRGREKLFF.

This chain uses TRBV7-9 with TRBJ2-5; D is possibly TRBD2 (5 bases). This CDR3 comprises 15 residues. In germline, CDR1 is SEHNR, CDR2 FQNEAQ (reference sequence). The V end was cut by 1 base, the J end by 3 bases, with 12 bases between. CDR3 coding DNA: TGTGCCAGCAGCTTAGAGCTAGCCATGGAAGAGACCCAGTACTTC. It encodes CASSLELAMEETQYF.

This chain joins TRBV7-3 and TRBJ2-1, with D possibly being TRBD2 (5 bases). The CDR3 runs to 14 residues. Germline-derived CDR1 and CDR2 are SGHTA and FQGTGA. V was clipped by 4 bases and J by 7 bases, with 14 bases between them. The CDR3 DNA follows: TGTGCCAGCAGCTCCAACGGGGTAAGGAATGAGCAGTTCTTC. Amino acids: CASSSNGVRNEQFF.

This chain connects TRBV25-1 to TRBJ1-3; D perhaps matches TRBD1 (5 bases). The CDR3 contains 14 residues. Germline CDR1 reads MGHDK; CDR2 reads SYGVNS. The germline V and J ends were trimmed by 5 bases and 3 bases, with 11 bases remaining between them. The CDR3 is CASSYQGVGNTIYF. In DNA form, the CDR3 reads TGTGCCAGCAGTTACCAGGGTGTTGGAAACACCATATATTTT.

This chain uses TRBV9 with TRBJ1-5; D is uncertain. The V gene lost 3 bases and the J gene lost 7 bases, with 17 bases spanning the gap. The CDR3 spans 15 residues. Germline values: CDR1 SGDLS, CDR2 YYNGEE. The CDR3 DNA is TGTGCCAGCAGCGAGGCGGGAGCCGGCGGCCAGCCCCAGCATTTT. As protein: CASSEAGAGGQPQHF.

The J gene is TRBJ1-5, the V gene TRBV6-4; D not certain. The CDR3 runs 14 residues. The V end was cut by 1 base, the J end by 9 bases, with 13 bases between. Germline V CDR1 and CDR2: MRHNA, SNTAGT. CDR3 bases: TGTGCCAGCAGTGACTTTCCCGGGTCAAGGCCCCAGCATTTT. Its protein is CASSDFPGSRPQHF.

About this clone itself: A junction boundary mismatches the germline segment, possibly from a read error. The J gene is TRBJ2-1, the V gene TRBV28, with 11 nucleotides matching TRBD2. The CDR3 has 17 residues. Germline V gives CDR1 MDHEN, CDR2 SYDVKM. In DNA form, the CDR3 reads TGTGCCAGCAGCATAGCGGGAGGGTTCTATTCCTACAATGGGCAGTTCTTC. The encoded protein is CASSIAGGFYSYNGQFF. Filled out from reference TRBV28 and TRBJ2-1, the complete variable domain reads DVKVTQSSRYLVKRTGEKVFLECVQDMDHENMFWYRQDPGLGLRLIYFSYDVKMKEKGDIPEGYSVSREKKERFSLILESASTNQTSMYLCASSIAGGFYSYNGQFFGPGTRLTVL.

The genes are TRBV15 and TRBJ1-1, with D perhaps matching TRBD1 (6 bases). In germline, CDR1 is LNHNV, CDR2 YYDKDF (reference sequence). The CDR3 totals 16 residues. With 1 base removed from V and 6 bases from J, the gap between germline ends came to 18 bases. The DNA of the CDR3 is TGTGCCACCAGCAGAGGACAGGATTTTAATGAACCTGAAGCTTTCTTT. Its translation is CATSRGQDFNEPEAFF.

V gene TRBV27 combines with J gene TRBJ1-1; 8 bases map to TRBD1. This CDR3 contains 16 residues. CDR1 and CDR2 from the germline V gene are MNHEY and SMNVEV (reference sequence). Unmatched junction bases numbered 7, after V lost 4 bases and J lost 0 bases. CDR3 sequence reads: CASSSRQGYMNTEAFF. The CDR3, as DNA: TGTGCCAGCAGTTCTAGACAGGGGTACATGAACACTGAAGCTTTCTTT.